This TCR beta chain was documented in a study of T cells in Graves' hyperthyroidism and ophthalmopathy. The study, taken as a whole, reports: The blood repertoire included most of the expanded thyroid clonotypes above 0.001.

TCR beta CDR3 regions were amplified from RNA transcripts. An initial round of RT-PCR targeting the TCR CDR3 relied on the HTBI primer set. MiXCR, applied by TCRdb to the multiplex PCR reads, yields one record per CDR3 protein. Of about 350,000 distinct CDR3 sequences listed, less than 20% were seen once; the top ten hold about 16%. The CDR3 sequence is 13 residues long. V gave up 3 bases and J gave up 6 bases, with 11 bases separating them. The germline V gene encodes CDR1 LNHDA and CDR2 SQIVND (reference sequence). This clonotype was counted ten times or more. No antigen is known for it. The TCR sequence derives from a woman between 40 and 50 years old with Graves' ophthalmopathy. The V and J genes are TRBV19 and TRBJ1-1; no clear D gene. Sequences were obtained from blood. The CDR3 DNA sequence: TGTGCCAGTAGTATGACTTCGGGAGCTGAAGCTTTCTTT. Translating it yields CASSMTSGAEAFF.